This is a list of T cell receptor beta chains from one sample in a study of cytomegalovirus exposure and HLA in healthy donors. The protocol was immunoSEQ multiplex PCR, while the TCRdb copy is restricted to in-frame clones and leaves out a portion. Of approximately 200,000 clones in the sample, around 80% were seen once. The sequencing sample was made of PBMCs. The receptors shown here come from a girl aged 2-10 years in good health and CMV-seronegative. Each CDR3 is given with its conserved first and last residue. D genes are given only for firm matches. Rows give clone size only sometimes, using once, few, many, or a class for an expanded clone.

J | V | size | D | DNA | CDR3
TRBJ2-6 | TRBV15 | NA | NA | TGTGCCACCAGCAGAGTGGGGGGGCGGTTTTCTGGGGCCAACGTCCTGACTTTC | CATSRVGGRFSGANVLTF
TRBJ2-7 | TRBV29-1 | once | NA | TGCAGCGTGAAGGGGGGGAGAGGCTCCTACGAGCAGTACTTC | CSVKGGRGSYEQYF
TRBJ2-3 | TRBV6-1 | NA | NA | TGTGCCAGCAGTAATTCAAGAGGCACAGATACGCAGTATTTT | CASSNSRGTDTQYF
TRBJ1-2 | TRBV2 | NA | TRBD1 | TGTGCCAGCACCGACAGGGCCAACTATGGCTACACCTTC | CASTDRANYGYTF
TRBJ1-6 | TRBV4-1 | NA | NA | TGCGCCAGCAGCCAAGATCTTGCAGGGGCCCCACCCCTCCACTTT | CASSQDLAGAPPLHF
TRBJ1-1 | TRBV5-4 | NA | NA | TGTGCCAGCAGCCGGGGAGGAGTGAGCACTGAAGCTTTCTTT | CASSRGGVSTEAFF
TRBJ2-5 | TRBV7-9 | NA | NA | TGTGCCAGCAGCCGGGGCCGGGGGGCTCAAGAGACCCAGTACTTC | CASSRGRGAQETQYF
TRBJ1-1 | TRBV18 | NA | NA | TGTGCCAGCTCTCCCAGGTCCGACACTGAAGCTTTCTTT | CASSPRSDTEAFF
TRBJ2-2 | TRBV27 | NA | NA | TGTGCCAGCAGCGCAGGGAGGACCGGGGAGCTGTTTTTT | CASSAGRTGELFF
TRBJ1-5 | TRBV9 | NA | NA | TGTGCCAGCAGCGCTGGAAACAGGGACAATCAGCCCCAGCATTTT | CASSAGNRDNQPQHF
TRBJ2-2 | TRBV25-1 | few | NA | TGTGCCAGCAGTGAACTTGGGGGGAGCACCGGGGAGCTGTTTTTT | CASSELGGSTGELFF
TRBJ1-1 | TRBV5-6 | few | NA | TGTGCCAGCAGCTTCAGTCGGGGGGCCAACACTGAAGCTTTCTTT | CASSFSRGANTEAFF
TRBJ2-2 | TRBV9 | NA | NA | TGTGCCAGCAGCGTAGATCAGGGGTTACTCACCGGGGAGCTGTTTTTT | CASSVDQGLLTGELFF
TRBJ1-1 | TRBV25-1 | NA | NA | TGTGCCAGCAGCCCTATCGCCGTGAACACTGAAGCTTTCTTT | CASSPIAVNTEAFF
TRBJ2-7 | TRBV7-9 | NA | TRBD2 | TGTGCCAGCAGCTCTTCAGAGTCTAGCGGGATGTACGAGCAGTACTTC | CASSSSESSGMYEQYF
TRBJ1-2 | TRBV29-1 | NA | TRBD1 | TGCAGCGTTGAACTTCGGCATGGACAGGGGGTGAGGGGCTACACCTTC | CSVELRHGQGVRGYTF
TRBJ1-2 | TRBV5-4 | NA | TRBD1 | TGTGCCAGCAGCTTAACAGGGGTTGGCTACACCTTC | CASSLTGVGYTF
TRBJ1-3 | TRBV10-3 | NA | NA | TGTGCCACCGGAGTGGGCTCTGGAAACACCATATATTTT | CATGVGSGNTIYF
TRBJ1-5 | TRBV4-2 | NA | NA | TGTGCCAGCAGCCAAGGGGAGAATTCCGGTCAGCCCCAGCATTTT | CASSQGENSGQPQHF
TRBJ1-1 | TRBV27 | few | NA | TGTGCCAGCAGTTTAGGAGTATACACTGAAGCTTTCTTT | CASSLGVYTEAFF
TRBJ2-1 | TRBV20-1 | NA | NA | TGCAGTGCTAGAGCGGTCACCGAGCAGTTCTTC | CSARAVTEQFF
TRBJ2-4 | TRBV7-6 | NA | TRBD2 | TGTGCCAGCAGCTTAGTCCAAGGGTCCGGGACTAGCAACGGGGAGGCAAACATTCAGTACTTC | CASSLVQGSGTSNGEANIQYF
TRBJ2-7 | TRBV6-1 | NA | NA | TGTGCCAGCAGTGAAATGCTCGTAGACTCCTACGAGCAGTACTTC | CASSEMLVDSYEQYF
TRBJ2-7 | TRBV19 | NA | TRBD1 | TGTGCCAGTAGTACCGGACAGGGGTCCTACGAGCAGTACTTC | CASSTGQGSYEQYF
TRBJ1-1 | TRBV7-6 | few | NA | TGTGCCAGCAGCTCCTTAGGGCGGGAGAGAGACACTGAAGCTTTCTTT | CASSSLGRERDTEAFF
TRBJ2-7 | TRBV7-9 | NA | TRBD1 | TGTGCCAGCAGCGGGGACAGCTTTTACGAGCAGTACTTC | CASSGDSFYEQYF
TRBJ2-5 | TRBV30 | NA | NA | TGTGCCTGGGCGGAGGGGGAGACCCAGTACTTC | CAWAEGETQYF
TRBJ1-4 | TRBV6-6 | NA | NA | TGTGCCAGCAGTTACTCGAGAAGTACTAATGAAAAACTGTTTTTT | CASSYSRSTNEKLFF
TRBJ1-6 | TRBV6-5 | NA | NA | TGTGCCAGCAGTTACACCCAGGCCTATAATTCACCCCTCCACTTT | CASSYTQAYNSPLHF
TRBJ1-1 | TRBV7-9 | NA | NA | TGTGCCAGCAGCTTCGTCCAACAGAAAGCTTTCTTT | CASSFVQQKAFF
TRBJ2-1 | TRBV14 | NA | TRBD2 | TGTGCCAGCAGCCTTCTAGCGGGAGGCCGATTCAATGAGCAGTTCTTC | CASSLLAGGRFNEQFF
TRBJ2-7 | TRBV4-1 | NA | NA | TGCGCCAGCAGCCAAGAGTCGGGACTCCTCTACGAGCAGTACTTC | CASSQESGLLYEQYF
TRBJ2-3 | TRBV6-1 | few | NA | TGTGCCAGCGCCCAGACTAGGACAGATACGCAGTATTTT | CASAQTRTDTQYF
TRBJ1-6 | TRBV30 | NA | NA | TGTGCCTGGAGTTCCTACAGGCAGGGCCGCAATTCACCCCTCCACTTT | CAWSSYRQGRNSPLHF
TRBJ1-2 | TRBV10-3 | NA | NA | TGTGCCATGGGGGGAATCGGTGGCTACACCTTC | CAMGGIGGYTF
TRBJ2-1 | TRBV6-5 | few | NA | TGTGCCAGCAGTGAAAGTGGGGCGGAGTCTGAGCAGTTCTTC | CASSESGAESEQFF
TRBJ2-1 | TRBV25-1 | NA | TRBD2 | TGTGCCAGCAGTGTAGCGGGAACGATGCATGAGCAGTTCTTC | CASSVAGTMHEQFF
TRBJ1-1 | TRBV19 | NA | NA | TGTGCCAGTAGTGGGACACCTATGAACACTGAAGCTTTCTTT | CASSGTPMNTEAFF
TRBJ1-2 | TRBV2 | NA | NA | TGTGCCAGCAATGTTCATGGGCCGGATGGCTACACCTTC | CASNVHGPDGYTF
TRBJ2-7 | TRBV6-5 | NA | NA | TGTGCCAGCAGTTACTCTGGCGGGGCCCCGTGGGAGCAGTACTTC | CASSYSGGAPWEQYF
TRBJ2-5 | TRBV5-4 | NA | TRBD2 | TGTGCCAGCAGACCCGGGACTAGCGGGGGGGAAGAGACCCAGTACTTC | CASRPGTSGGEETQYF
TRBJ2-5 | TRBV25-1 | NA | TRBD1 | TGTGCCAGCAGTGACCCCGGGACAGGGGCCCAAGAGACCCAGTACTTC | CASSDPGTGAQETQYF
TRBJ2-2 | TRBV2 | NA | TRBD2 | TGTGCCAGCGATCGGACTAGCGGGAACACCGGGGAGCTGTTTTTT | CASDRTSGNTGELFF
TRBJ2-1 | TRBV4-1 | once | TRBD2 | TGCGCCAGCAGCCAAGGAGTGGGACTAGCGAATGAGCAGTTCTTC | CASSQGVGLANEQFF
TRBJ1-2 | TRBV19 | NA | TRBD1 | TGTGCCAGTAGTCCCAGGGGGATGTCTAACTATGGCTACACCTTC | CASSPRGMSNYGYTF
TRBJ1-2 | TRBV19 | NA | NA | TGTGCCAGTATCGGTTGGGAGACGACACCAGATGGCTACACCTTC | CASIGWETTPDGYTF
TRBJ2-7 | TRBV6-1 | few | NA | TGTGCCAGCAGTCCACAGTTTCTCTACGAGCAGTACTTC | CASSPQFLYEQYF
TRBJ1-4 | TRBV5-6 | NA | NA | TGTGCCAGCAGCTTGGGACAGAGAATATATGCAACTAATGAAAAACTGTTTTTT | CASSLGQRIYATNEKLFF
TRBJ1-1 | TRBV10-3 | NA | TRBD1 | TGTGCCATCAGACAGGGGGGTGAAGCTTTCTTT | CAIRQGGEAFF
TRBJ1-1 | TRBV19 | NA | NA | TGTGCCAGCCAATACAGGGTGTACACTGAAGCTTTCTTT | CASQYRVYTEAFF
TRBJ2-1 | TRBV5-4 | once | TRBD2 | TGTGCCAGCAGCACGCCAGCGGGGGGGGCGGGTGAGCAGTTCTTC | CASSTPAGGAGEQFF
TRBJ2-7 | TRBV6-6 | NA | TRBD2 | TGTGCCAGCAGTTACTCGCTAGCGGGGGATTACGAGCAGTACTTC | CASSYSLAGDYEQYF
TRBJ2-3 | TRBV4-2 | NA | TRBD1 | TGTGCCAGCAGCCGGGACAGGGGGCGCAGAGGCAAACCAGATACGCAGTATTTT | CASSRDRGRRGKPDTQYF
TRBJ2-1 | TRBV7-9 | few | NA | TGTGCCAGCAGCTCGGACTATCCCGCAGTATGGGAGCAGTTCTTC | CASSSDYPAVWEQFF
TRBJ2-3 | TRBV6-5 | NA | TRBD1 | TGTGCCAGCAGGAGGACAGGGGATATAGATACGCAGTATTTT | CASRRTGDIDTQYF